This T cell receptor (beta chain) was observed in a study of cytomegalovirus exposure and HLA in healthy donors. Study-wide findings and caveats: Accurate HLA-A and HLA-B prediction from TCR beta sequences was reported for most subjects. Confirmation in vitro established that a few CMV-associated chains were specific for CMV antigens.

CDR1 is LNHDA and CDR2 is SQIVND in the germline V gene (reference sequence). This CDR3 region has 15 residues. Trimming removed 9 bases at V and 2 bases at J, with 14 bases between. PCR used 60 Vbeta primers and 13 Jbeta primers. Only in-frame clones appear in the TCRdb table, and some are missing; sequencing was by immunoSEQ multiplex PCR. The sample contains roughly 180,000 clones, 77% of which appear only once. Comments on this clone: The antigen remains undetermined.

This clonotype was obtained from a man aged 18 to 30 in good health and CMV-seronegative. The rearrangement links TRBV19 to TRBJ1-6, with TRBD1 as a possible D gene (6 bases). The sample consisted of PBMCs. The CDR3 region has the DNA TGTGCCAGCCGCACGAGGACAGCCTATAATTCACCCCTCCACTTT. Its translation is CASRTRTAYNSPLHF.